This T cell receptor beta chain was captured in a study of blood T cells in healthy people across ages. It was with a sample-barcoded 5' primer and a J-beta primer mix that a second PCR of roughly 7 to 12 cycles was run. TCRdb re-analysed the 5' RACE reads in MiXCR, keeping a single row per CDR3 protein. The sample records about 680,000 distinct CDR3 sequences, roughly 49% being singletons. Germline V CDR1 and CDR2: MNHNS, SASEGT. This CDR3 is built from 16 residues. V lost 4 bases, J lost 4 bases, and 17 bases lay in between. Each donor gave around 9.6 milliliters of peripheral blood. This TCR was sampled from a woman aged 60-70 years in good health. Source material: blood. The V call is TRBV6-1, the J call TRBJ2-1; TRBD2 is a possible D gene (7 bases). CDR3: CASSVGGGDPYNEQFF. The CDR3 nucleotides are TGTGCCAGCAGTGTAGGGGGGGGAGACCCTTACAATGAGCAGTTCTTC.